Below are 28 T cell receptor beta chains sequenced from a single sample in a study of CD4+ T cells in melanoma. Using immunoSEQ multiplex PCR, the repertoire was profiled, and TCRdb retains in-frame clones only, with some absent. The profile covers about 140,000 clones, with around 90% appearing a single time and 1.5% taken by the ten largest. Receptors originate from a human donor with melanoma.

The genes are TRBV14 and TRBJ2-6; no firm D call. The V end was cut by 5 bases, the J end by 2 bases, with 4 bases between. From germline, CDR1 is SGHDN and CDR2 FVKESK. The CDR3 has 13 amino acids. Here the CDR3 reads CASSFPGANVLTF. The DNA of the CDR3 is TGTGCCAGCAGCTTCCCTGGGGCCAACGTCCTGACTTTC. The full variable domain, rest sourced from reference TRBV14 and TRBJ2-6, is EAGVTQFPSHSVIEKGQTVTLRCDPISGHDNLYWYRRVMGKEIKFLLHFVKESKQDESGMPNNRFLAERTGGTYSTLKVQPAELEDSGVYFCASSFPGANVLTFGAGSRLTVL.

The DNA of the CDR3 is TGTGCCAGCAGCCGGACTAGCGGGGGTCTAAGACAAGAGACCCAGTACTTC. Translated: CASSRTSGGLRQETQYF. V and J are TRBV11-2 and TRBJ2-5; 13 nucleotides agree with TRBD2. Unmatched junction bases numbered 8, after V lost 5 bases and J lost 2 bases. CDR1 and CDR2 (germline): SGHAT, FQNNGV. The CDR3 covers 17 residues. The complete variable domain, with remaining parts taken from reference TRBV11-2 and TRBJ2-5, reads EAGVAQSPRYKIIEKRQSVAFWCNPISGHATLYWYQQILGQGPKLLIQFQNNGVVDDSQLPKDRFSAERLKGVDSTLKIQPAKLEDSAVYLCASSRTSGGLRQETQYFGPGTRLLVL.

The chain uses TRBV5-4 and TRBJ2-5; 10 positions match TRBD2. With V trimmed by 4 bases and J by 3 bases, 6 bases remained unmatched. The CDR3 is 15 residues long. CDR1 and CDR2 (germline): SGHNT, YYREEE (reference sequence). DNA for the CDR3: TGTGCCAGCAGCCCCGGGACTAGCGTAAAAGAGACCCAGTACTTC. This translates into CASSPGTSVKETQYF.

The gene calls are TRBV9 and TRBJ2-2, with D possibly matching TRBD1 (6 bases). Trimming removed 3 bases at V and 1 base at J, with 13 bases between. The CDR3 spans 16 residues. CDR1 and CDR2 from the germline V gene are SGDLS and YYNGEE. The CDR3 DNA reads TGTGCCAGCAGCGCCTCAGTGGGACAGAACACCGGGGAGCTGTTTTTT. It encodes CASSASVGQNTGELFF.

The J gene is TRBJ1-1, the V gene TRBV6-1; D unresolved. Deletions cut 8 bases from V and 1 base from J, with 5 bases between. The germline CDR1 and CDR2 sequences are MNHNS and SASEGT. This CDR3 contains 11 residues. The CDR3 DNA sequence: TGTGCCAGCCCAGCGAACACTGAAGCTTTCTTT. It specifies CASPANTEAFF.

The gene calls are TRBV30 and TRBJ2-1; 10 bases map to TRBD2. The junction had 16 bases not matched to a gene; V was cut back by 7 bases and J by 10 bases. The CDR3 length is 15 residues. The V gene's germline CDR1 is GTSNPN and CDR2 SVGIG (reference sequence). CDR3 amino acids: CASRRGLAYFGEQFF. The CDR3 DNA reads TGTGCCTCTCGTCGGGGACTAGCGTATTTTGGGGAGCAGTTCTTC.

This clone was recorded only once. The rearrangement joins TRBV12-5 to TRBJ2-2, with D unresolved. V was cut by 5 bases and J by 5 bases, with 3 bases left in between. Germline assignment: CDR1 LGHNT and CDR2 FRNRAP. This CDR3 has 11 amino acids. The CDR3 loop reads CASGVTGELFF. The CDR3 region has the DNA TGTGCTAGTGGTGTAACCGGGGAGCTGTTTTTT.

This rearrangement joins TRBV9 to TRBJ2-3; D may be TRBD1 or TRBD2 (5 bases each). Between the trimmed V and J ends, which lost 2 bases and 4 bases, there was a span of 20 bases. The CDR3 covers 17 residues. The germline gives CDR1 SGDLS, CDR2 YYNGEE. The CDR3 DNA sequence: TGTGCCAGCAGCGTTGGGGGTTTTCGTGGAGGCGCAGATACGCAGTATTTT. Translation gives CASSVGGFRGGADTQYF.

The CDR3 region is CATSRDPMTSTGGSSPLHF. CDR3 sequence (DNA): TGTGCCACCAGCAGAGATCCCATGACTTCGACAGGGGGCAGTTCACCCCTCCACTTT. The rearrangement uses TRBV15 and TRBJ1-6, with 10 positions matching TRBD1. After removal of 0 bases from V and 9 bases from J, the junction contained 14 bases not matched to a gene. CDR1 and CDR2 from the germline V gene are LNHNV and YYDKDF (reference sequence). The CDR3 extends over 19 amino acids.

The CDR3 here is CASSESGGQDEQYF. CDR3 nucleotide sequence: TGTGCCAGCAGTGAGAGCGGGGGTCAGGACGAGCAGTACTTC. This sequence joins TRBV25-1 and TRBJ2-7, with TRBD2 matching over 8 bases. After removal of 3 bases from V and 5 bases from J, the junction contained 6 bases not matched to a gene. Germline V CDR1 and CDR2: MGHDK, SYGVNS. The CDR3 extends over 14 amino acids.

In this sample, this clone turned up once. The chain is built from TRBV2 and TRBJ1-1; D possibly corresponds to TRBD1 (6 bases). CDR1 is SNHLY, CDR2 FYNNEI, per germline. V lost 11 bases to trimming and J lost 4 bases, with 17 bases between them. CDR3 size: 13 residues. The CDR3 reads CASLGGAGTEAFF. The CDR3 region has the DNA TGTGCCTCCTTGGGGGGGGCGGGCACTGAAGCTTTCTTT.

The chain couples TRBV30 to TRBJ1-4; D is unclear. Trimming left V 5 bases short and J 6 bases short, with 4 bases between. Germline loops: CDR1 GTSNPN, CDR2 SVGIG (reference sequence). This CDR3 is 10 amino acids long. This CDR3 is CAWADEKLFF. The CDR3 bases are TGTGCCTGGGCGGATGAAAAACTGTTTTTT. The full variable domain, completed using reference TRBV30 and TRBJ1-4, is SQTIHQWPATLVQPVGSPLSLECTVEGTSNPNLYWYRQAAGRGLQLLFYSVGIGQISSEVPQNLSASRPQDRQFILSSKKLLLSDSGFYLCAWADEKLFFGSGTQLSVL.

The sample holds one count of this clone. The chain carries TRBV30 and TRBJ2-4; 10 nucleotides agree with TRBD1. Germline loops: CDR1 GTSNPN, CDR2 SVGIG (reference sequence). CDR3 length: 17 amino acids. Trimming took 5 bases from V and 0 from J; bases not matched to a gene: 10. The CDR3 here is CAWSRDRGYLAKNIQYF. The CDR3 DNA is TGTGCCTGGTCCCGGGACAGGGGCTATCTAGCCAAAAACATTCAGTACTTC.

The gene calls are TRBV9 and TRBJ2-1, with a tentative D call TRBD1 (6 bases). The length of the CDR3 is 14 residues. The germline V gene has CDR1 SGDLS and CDR2 YYNGEE. Between the trimmed V and J ends, which lost 0 bases and 8 bases, there was a span of 12 bases. The CDR3 DNA reads TGTGCCAGCAGCGTAGCTAGCAGGGGCGATGAGCAGTTCTTC. Translation gives CASSVASRGDEQFF. Together with reference TRBV9 and TRBJ2-1, the CDR3 gives the full variable domain: DSGVTQTPKHLITATGQRVTLRCSPRSGDLSVYWYQQSLDQGLQFLIQYYNGEERAKGNILERFSAQQFPDLHSELNLSSLELGDSALYFCASSVASRGDEQFFGPGTRLTVL.

The chain links TRBV4-1 to TRBJ2-2, with D tentatively TRBD1 or TRBD2 (5 bases each). The germline V gene encodes CDR1 MGHRA and CDR2 YSYEKL. V lost 4 bases and J lost 1, with 13 bases in between. There are 16 residues in the CDR3. The CDR3 DNA is TGCGCCAGCAGCCCTCCTTGGGGGATGAACACCGGGGAGCTGTTTTTT. Translating gives CASSPPWGMNTGELFF.

The J gene is TRBJ2-2, the V gene TRBV5-1, with 7 bases that match TRBD1. The CDR3 is 17 amino acids. J gave up 0 bases and V 0 bases, and 5 bases lay outside the gene matches. The germline gives CDR1 SGHRS, CDR2 YFSETQ. The CDR3 spells CASSLGFGTANTGELFF. The CDR3 bases are TGCGCCAGCAGCTTGGGTTTCGGGACAGCGAACACCGGGGAGCTGTTTTTT.

The gene calls are TRBV4-1 and TRBJ1-4; 12 bases align to TRBD1. CDR1 and CDR2 (germline): MGHRA, YSYEKL. This CDR3 has 16 amino acids. V lost 4 bases and J lost 8; bases outside the gene matches: 8. The CDR3 DNA reads TGCGCCAGCAGCCCGGGACAGGGGGCCACCTCGGAAAAACTGTTTTTT. This codes for CASSPGQGATSEKLFF.

Details on this clone: This sample also contains other DNA sequences that code for the same CDR3. The V call is TRBV7-9, the J call TRBJ1-2, with D possibly matching TRBD1 (6 bases). This CDR3 contains 14 residues. The V gene lost 1 base and the J gene lost 4 bases, with 10 bases spanning the gap. CDR1 and CDR2 from the germline V gene are SEHNR and FQNEAQ (reference sequence). The CDR3 loop reads CASSLGQGSYGYTF. The CDR3 DNA reads TGTGCCAGCAGCTTAGGGCAGGGGAGCTATGGCTACACCTTC.

J is TRBJ2-1 and V is TRBV7-9; D remains ambiguous. The CDR3 spans 16 residues. The V end lost 3 bases, the J end lost 10 bases, and 22 bases lay between the germline ends. Germline V lookup: CDR1 SEHNR, CDR2 FQNEAQ (reference sequence). CDR3 protein: CASSFSLALISSEQFF. The CDR3 DNA reads as TGTGCCAGCAGCTTCTCTTTAGCCTTGATTTCCTCGGAGCAGTTCTTC.

V and J are TRBV6-5 and TRBJ1-5; TRBD1 matches 7 bases. Germline values: CDR1 MNHEY, CDR2 SVGAGI. Germline trimming cut 5 bases from V and 2 bases from J; bases unmatched to any gene: 6. The CDR3 covers 15 residues. DNA for the CDR3: TGTGCCAGCAGTGCAGACAGGGCGGGCAATCAGCCCCAGCATTTT. This translates into CASSADRAGNQPQHF.

The DNA for the CDR3 is TGCAGTGCTAGAGGACTACCGGAGCAGTTCTTC. This codes for CSARGLPEQFF. V is TRBV20-1 and J is TRBJ2-1; tentatively, D is TRBD2 (5 bases). This CDR3 has 11 amino acids. Trimming shortened V by 1 base and J by 10 bases, and 8 bases separated the two germline ends. Germline values: CDR1 DFQATT, CDR2 SNEGSKA (reference sequence).

This clone was recorded only once. V is TRBV11-1 and J is TRBJ1-6, with TRBD1 as a possible D gene (5 bases). Germline V gives CDR1 SGHAT, CDR2 FQDESV (reference sequence). There are 13 residues in the CDR3. V lost 5 bases to trimming and J lost 9 bases, with 11 bases between them. CDR3 sequence reads: CASSRLGGSPLHF. CDR3 sequence (DNA): TGTGCCAGCAGCCGACTGGGGGGTTCACCCCTCCACTTT.

The rearrangement joins TRBV10-3 to TRBJ2-7; 11 bases agree with TRBD2. The germline gives CDR1 ENHRY, CDR2 SYGVKD. This CDR3 is built from 14 residues. V gave up 7 bases and J gave up 2 bases; unmatched junction bases: 4. The CDR3 nucleotides read TGTGCCATCAAGGGGACTAGCGGAGCCTACGAGCAGTACTTC. This codes for CAIKGTSGAYEQYF.

With regard to this clone: An end of the junction does not agree with germline; a read error may underlie this. DNA for the CDR3: TGTGCCAGCAGTCCAGAGTTCAGGGCGAATTGTGTTTTT. This sequence encodes CASSPEFRANCVF. The rearrangement links TRBV7-8 to TRBJ1-1, with a possible D match to TRBD1 (5 bases). The CDR3 consists of 13 residues. Looked up from germline, CDR1 is SGHVS and CDR2 is FQNEAQ.

This CDR3 is CASSAGAGGMNTEAFF. DNA for the CDR3: TGTGCCAGCAGTGCGGGGGCAGGGGGCATGAACACTGAAGCTTTCTTT. V usage is TRBV6-9 and J usage is TRBJ1-1; TRBD1 agrees at 8 bases. CDR3 length: 16 residues. Germline trimming cut 5 bases from V and 0 bases from J; bases unmatched to any gene: 8. Germline V gives CDR1 MNHGY, CDR2 SVAAGI.

This chain uses TRBV11-2 with TRBJ2-5, with 11 positions matching TRBD2. Trimming at V came to 1 base and at J to 5 bases, leaving 3 bases not matched to a gene. The CDR3 runs to 15 residues. In germline, CDR1 is SGHAT, CDR2 FQNNGV. CDR3 in amino acids: CASSLGLAGGETQYF. The CDR3 bases are TGTGCCAGCAGCTTAGGGTTAGCGGGGGGGGAGACCCAGTACTTC.

V is TRBV18 and J is TRBJ2-5, with a possible D match to TRBD2 (6 bases). The V gene lost 7 bases and the J gene lost 1 base, with 10 bases spanning the gap. The CDR3 is 13 residues long. Germline V gene sequence: CDR1 KGHSH, CDR2 LQKENI. DNA for the CDR3: TGTGCCAGCTTCGGGACTGTCCAAGAGACCCAGTACTTC. As protein: CASFGTVQETQYF.

The rearrangement joins TRBV5-1 to TRBJ1-1; D is unresolved. Germline V CDR1 and CDR2: SGHRS, YFSETQ. V was shortened by 0 bases and J by 5 bases, with 11 bases between the two germline ends. CDR3 length: 14 amino acids. The CDR3 DNA reads TGCGCCAGCAGCTTGGATGGGGAGGGTACTGAAGCTTTCTTT. Residues: CASSLDGEGTEAFF.